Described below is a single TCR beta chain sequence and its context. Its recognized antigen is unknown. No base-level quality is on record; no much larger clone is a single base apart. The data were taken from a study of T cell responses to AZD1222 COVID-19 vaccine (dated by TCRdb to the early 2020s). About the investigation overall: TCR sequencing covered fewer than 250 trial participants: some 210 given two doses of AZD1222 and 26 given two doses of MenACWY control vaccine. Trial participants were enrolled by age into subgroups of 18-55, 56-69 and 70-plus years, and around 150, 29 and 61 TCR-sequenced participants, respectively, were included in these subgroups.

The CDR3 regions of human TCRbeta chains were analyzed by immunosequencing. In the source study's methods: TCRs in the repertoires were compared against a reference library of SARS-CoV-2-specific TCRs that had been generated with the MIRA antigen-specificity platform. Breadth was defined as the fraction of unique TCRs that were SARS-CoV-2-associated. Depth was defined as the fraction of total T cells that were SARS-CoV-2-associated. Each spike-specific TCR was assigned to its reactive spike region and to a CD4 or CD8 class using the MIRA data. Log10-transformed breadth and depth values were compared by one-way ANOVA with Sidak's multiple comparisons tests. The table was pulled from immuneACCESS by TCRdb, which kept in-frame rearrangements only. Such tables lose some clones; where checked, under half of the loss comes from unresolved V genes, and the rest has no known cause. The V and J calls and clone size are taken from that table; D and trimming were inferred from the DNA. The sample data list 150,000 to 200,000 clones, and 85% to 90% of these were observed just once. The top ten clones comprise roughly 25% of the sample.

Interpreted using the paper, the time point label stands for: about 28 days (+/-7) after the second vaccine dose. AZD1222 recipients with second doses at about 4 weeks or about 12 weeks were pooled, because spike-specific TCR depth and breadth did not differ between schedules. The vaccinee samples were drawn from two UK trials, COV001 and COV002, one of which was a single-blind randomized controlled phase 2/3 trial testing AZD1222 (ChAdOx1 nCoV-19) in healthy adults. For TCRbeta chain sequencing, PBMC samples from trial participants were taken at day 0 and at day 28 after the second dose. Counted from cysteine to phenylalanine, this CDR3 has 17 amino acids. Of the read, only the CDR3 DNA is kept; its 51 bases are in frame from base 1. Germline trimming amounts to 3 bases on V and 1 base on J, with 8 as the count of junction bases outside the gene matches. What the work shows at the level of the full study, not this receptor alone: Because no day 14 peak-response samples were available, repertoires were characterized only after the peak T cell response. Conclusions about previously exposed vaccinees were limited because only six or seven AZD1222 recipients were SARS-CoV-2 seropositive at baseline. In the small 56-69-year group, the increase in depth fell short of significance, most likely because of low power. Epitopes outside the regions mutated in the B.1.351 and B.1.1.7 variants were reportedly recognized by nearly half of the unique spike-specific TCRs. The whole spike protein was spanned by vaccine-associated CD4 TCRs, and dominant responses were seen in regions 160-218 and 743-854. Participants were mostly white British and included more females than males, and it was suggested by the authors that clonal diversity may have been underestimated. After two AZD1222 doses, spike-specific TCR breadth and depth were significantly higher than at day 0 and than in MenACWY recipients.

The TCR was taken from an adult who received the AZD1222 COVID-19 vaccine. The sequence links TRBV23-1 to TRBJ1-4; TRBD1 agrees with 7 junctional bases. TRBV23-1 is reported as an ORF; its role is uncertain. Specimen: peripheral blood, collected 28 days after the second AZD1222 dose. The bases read TGCGCCAGCAGTCACTCGACGTGGGACAGAACTAATGAAAAACTGTTTTTT. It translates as CASSHSTWDRTNEKLFF.